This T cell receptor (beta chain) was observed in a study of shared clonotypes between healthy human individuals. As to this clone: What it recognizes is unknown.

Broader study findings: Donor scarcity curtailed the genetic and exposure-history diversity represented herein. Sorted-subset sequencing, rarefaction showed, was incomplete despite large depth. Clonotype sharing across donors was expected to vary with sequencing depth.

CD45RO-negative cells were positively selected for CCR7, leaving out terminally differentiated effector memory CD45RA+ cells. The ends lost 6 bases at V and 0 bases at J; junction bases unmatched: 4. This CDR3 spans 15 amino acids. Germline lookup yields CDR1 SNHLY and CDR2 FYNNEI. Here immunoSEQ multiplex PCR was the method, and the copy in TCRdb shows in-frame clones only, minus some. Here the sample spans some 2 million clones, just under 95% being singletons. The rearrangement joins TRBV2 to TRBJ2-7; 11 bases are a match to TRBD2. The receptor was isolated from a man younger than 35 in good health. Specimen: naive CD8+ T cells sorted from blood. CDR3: CASRPSGGPSYEQYF. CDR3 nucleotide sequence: TGTGCCAGCAGGCCTAGCGGGGGGCCCTCCTACGAGCAGTACTTC.